This entry lists 18 T cell receptor beta chains sequenced from one sample in a study of cytomegalovirus exposure and HLA in healthy donors. The PCR had 60 Vbeta and 13 Jbeta primers. TCRdb keeps only in-frame clones here, not all; method: immunoSEQ multiplex PCR. Of approximately 170,000 clones listed, 80% were seen once; the top ten hold about 5%. Sequencing was done on a sample of PBMCs. These receptors were obtained from a woman aged 50 to 60 in good health and CMV-seropositive.

V is TRBV4-3 and J is TRBJ1-4, with TRBD1 identical over 9 bases. Germline V CDR1 and CDR2: LGHNA, YSLEER. The trim removed 4 bases at V and 7 bases at J, leaving 13 bases unmatched. The CDR3 has 17 amino acids. CDR3 sequence (DNA): TGCGCCAGCAGCCCAAACACGGCCGGGACAGGGCTTGAAAAACTGTTTTTT. Translating gives CASSPNTAGTGLEKLFF.

This clone appeared a single time. V is TRBV5-4 and J is TRBJ2-1; the match to TRBD1 covers 8 bases. The CDR3 length is 16 residues. V shed 4 bases and J 7 bases; nucleotides not matched to a gene: 13. The germline CDR1 and CDR2 sequences are SGHNT and YYREEE (reference sequence). This CDR3 is CASSPDRGIRLNEQFF. CDR3 sequence (DNA): TGTGCCAGCAGCCCTGACAGGGGAATACGGCTGAATGAGCAGTTCTTC.

The chain uses TRBV2 and TRBJ1-2; tentative D call: TRBD1 (6 bases). V gave up 5 bases and J gave up 5 bases, with 12 bases separating them. The CDR3 spans 13 residues. Germline CDR1 SNHLY, CDR2 FYNNEI. The CDR3 bases are TGTGCCAGCAGTCCGGACAGCTTGTATGGCTACACCTTC. This gives the protein CASSPDSLYGYTF.

This clone was detected only once. This chain uses TRBV7-2 with TRBJ2-1; 14 nucleotides match TRBD2. The CDR3 contains 14 residues. Germline-derived CDR1 and CDR2 are SGHTA and FQGNSA. Unmatched junction bases numbered 1, after V lost 2 bases and J lost 10 bases. The CDR3 spells CASSLRTSGREQFF. The CDR3 bases are TGTGCCAGCAGCTTAAGGACTAGCGGGAGGGAGCAGTTCTTC.

The rearrangement joins TRBV4-3 to TRBJ2-1; no clear D gene. This CDR3 contains 15 residues. The germline V and J ends were trimmed by 2 bases and 7 bases, with 15 bases remaining between them. Germline CDR1 and CDR2: LGHNA and YSLEER. CDR3 sequence reads: CASSQSFIARNEQFF. The DNA for the CDR3 is TGCGCCAGCAGCCAATCTTTCATAGCAAGGAATGAGCAGTTCTTC.

The CDR3 DNA reads TGTGCCAGTAGTAGGGGACAGACCCAAGAGACCCAGTACTTC. Amino acid sequence: CASSRGQTQETQYF. J is TRBJ2-5 and V is TRBV19, with 7 bases that match TRBD1. J gave up 1 base and V 4 bases, and 3 bases lay outside the gene matches. Germline CDR1 is LNHDA and CDR2 is SQIVND (reference sequence). This CDR3 is built from 14 residues. Filled out from reference TRBV19 and TRBJ2-5, the complete variable domain reads DGGITQSPKYLFRKEGQNVTLSCEQNLNHDAMYWYRQDPGQGLRLIYYSQIVNDFQKGDIAEGYSVSREKKESFPLTVTSAQKNPTAFYLCASSRGQTQETQYFGPGTRLLVL.

Worth noting for this clone: Other DNA sequences in this sample translate to the same CDR3. The CDR3 DNA reads TGTGCCAGCAGCTTAGTTAGCGGTAGCTCCTACGAGCAGTACTTC. Translating gives CASSLVSGSSYEQYF. The genes are TRBV7-2 and TRBJ2-7; TRBD2 is a possible D gene (6 bases). The germline V gene has CDR1 SGHTA and CDR2 FQGNSA. The CDR3 covers 15 residues. Trimming removed 1 base from V and 0 bases from J, with 10 bases in between.

The chain carries TRBV6-4 and TRBJ2-1; 9 bases are shared with TRBD2. This CDR3 comprises 14 residues. Germline V gene data show CDR1 as MRHNA and CDR2 as SNTAGT. V lost 0 bases, J lost 7 bases, and 1 base stayed unmatched. CDR3 region: CASSDSSGGNEQFF. The CDR3 nucleotides are TGTGCCAGCAGTGACTCGAGCGGGGGGAATGAGCAGTTCTTC.

Only one count was recorded for this clone. The J gene is TRBJ2-5, the V gene TRBV19; 8 bases agree with TRBD1. CDR3 length equals 15 residues. The trim removed 6 bases at V and 0 bases at J, leaving 6 bases unmatched. CDR1 is LNHDA and CDR2 is SQIVND in the germline V gene (reference sequence). In nucleotides, the CDR3 is TGTGCCAGTAGCACCGGGACAGGTTACCAAGAGACCCAGTACTTC. It is translated as CASSTGTGYQETQYF.

V gene TRBV5-6 combines with J gene TRBJ1-2; 7 bases map to TRBD1. CDR3 size: 16 residues. Germline CDR1 reads SGHDT; CDR2 reads YYEEEE. Trimming took 4 bases from V and 6 from J; bases not matched to a gene: 15. The CDR3 sequence is CASSTGRGSKGDGYTF. CDR3 in DNA: TGTGCCAGCAGCACCGGCAGGGGGTCCAAAGGCGATGGCTACACCTTC.

V usage is TRBV29-1 and J usage is TRBJ1-4; a weak D match, TRBD1 (5 bases). Trimming stripped 1 base from V and 5 bases from J, with 11 bases between. The CDR3 spans 14 residues. Germline lookup yields CDR1 SQVTM and CDR2 ANQGSEA. The CDR3 bases are TGCAGCGTTGAAGCCCCGGGGGGGAATGAAAAACTGTTTTTT. Protein sequence: CSVEAPGGNEKLFF.

The chain carries TRBV5-1 and TRBJ2-7; TRBD2 might be the D (6 bases). V dropped 3 bases and J dropped 5 bases, with 15 bases sitting between them. Germline CDR1 is SGHRS and CDR2 is YFSETQ. CDR3 length: 14 amino acids. CDR3 bases: TGCGCCAGCAGCTCAACCGGGAGTAACCACGAGCAGTACTTC. This encodes CASSSTGSNHEQYF.

The chain links TRBV2 to TRBJ1-5; 10 bases line up with TRBD1. Trimming cost V 8 bases and J 4 bases; bases outside gene matches: 5. CDR1 SNHLY and CDR2 FYNNEI come from the germline V gene. The CDR3 is 14 amino acids. The CDR3 reads CASGDRGGNQPQHF. CDR3 bases: TGTGCCAGCGGGGACAGGGGCGGGAATCAGCCCCAGCATTTT.

This chain joins TRBV7-8 and TRBJ2-1; 7 bases agree with TRBD1. The germline CDR1 and CDR2 sequences are SGHVS and FQNEAQ. The J segment lost 6 bases and the V segment lost 5 bases, leaving 7 bases of the junction unmatched. The CDR3 contains 14 residues. CDR3 sequence: CASSPGQTSNEQFF. CDR3 coding DNA: TGTGCCAGCAGCCCGGGACAGACGTCCAATGAGCAGTTCTTC. The complete variable domain, with remaining parts taken from reference TRBV7-8 and TRBJ2-1, reads GAGVSQSPRYKVAKRGQDVALRCDPISGHVSLFWYQQALGQGPEFLTYFQNEAQLDKSGLPSDRFFAERPEGSVSTLKIQRTQQEDSAVYLCASSPGQTSNEQFFGPGTRLTVL.

V and J are TRBV7-9 and TRBJ1-4; 7 bases agree with TRBD1. CDR1 SEHNR and CDR2 FQNEAQ come from the germline V gene (reference sequence). The V and J ends lost 5 bases and 8 bases, in that order; junction bases with no gene match: 11. The CDR3 is 15 amino acids. In nucleotides, the CDR3 is TGTGCCAGCAGCCGAGAATCCGGGACAGACGAAAAACTGTTTTTT. This encodes CASSRESGTDEKLFF.

V is TRBV7-6 and J is TRBJ2-5, with 7 bases matching TRBD1. The CDR3 covers 15 residues. The junction had 8 bases not matched to a gene; V was cut back by 5 bases and J by 2 bases. Germline values: CDR1 SGHVS, CDR2 FNYEAQ. CDR3 region: CASSGSTGVQETQYF. The CDR3 bases are TGTGCCAGCAGCGGATCCACAGGGGTACAAGAGACCCAGTACTTC.

DNA for the CDR3: TGTGCCAGCAGCGTCGCAGGGACAGGGGGTGGCTACACCTTC. Amino acid sequence: CASSVAGTGGGYTF. The chain combines TRBV9 with TRBJ1-2; 11 bases map to TRBD1. The CDR3 has 14 residues. Germline V CDR1 and CDR2: SGDLS, YYNGEE. After removal of 2 bases from V and 7 bases from J, the junction contained 4 bases not matched to a gene.

This clone has just a few counts. This sequence joins TRBV5-4 and TRBJ2-5, with 9 bases matching TRBD2. Germline loops: CDR1 SGHNT, CDR2 YYREEE (reference sequence). This CDR3 spans 13 amino acids. The V segment lost 6 bases and the J segment 5 bases; nucleotides outside the gene matches: 5. The chain's CDR3 is CASTIAGVETQYF. Written as DNA, the CDR3 is TGTGCCAGCACCATAGCGGGGGTGGAGACCCAGTACTTC.